The rows below give T cell receptor beta chains drawn from one sample of a study of cytomegalovirus exposure and HLA in healthy donors. Clones were sequenced by immunoSEQ multiplex PCR, and TCRdb holds only the in-frame ones, with some missing. The sample lists 95,000 to 150,000 clones, 74% seen once, with over 3.5% in the top ten. Sequencing used PBMCs. These TCRs come from a woman aged 45-60 years in good health and CMV-seropositive. The CDR3 runs from the conserved cysteine through the conserved F or W. A D gene is named only where the DNA matches it firmly. Only part of the rows carry a size: once, few, many, or a class if the clone is expanded.

CDR3	DNA	size	D	V	J
CASSSSRLAGVEQYF	TGCGCCAGCAGCAGCTCCCGGCTAGCGGGGGTGGAGCAGTACTTC	-	TRBD2	TRBV5-1	TRBJ2-5
CASSSRPGGNSPLHF	TGTGCCAGCAGTTCCCGCCCAGGGGGGAATTCACCCCTCCACTTT	-	TRBD1	TRBV2	TRBJ1-6
CASSGQDRAITDTQYF	TGTGCCAGCAGCGGCCAGGACAGGGCAATCACAGATACGCAGTATTTT	-	TRBD1	TRBV7-9	TRBJ2-3
CASSLAPGQGDTIYF	TGTGCCAGCAGCTTGGCCCCGGGACAGGGGGACACCATATATTTT	-	TRBD1	TRBV5-5	TRBJ1-3
CASSPGGNYGYTF	TGTGCCAGCAGCCCAGGTGGAAACTATGGCTACACCTTC	-	-	TRBV11-2	TRBJ1-2
CASSPSQLHTEAFF	TGTGCCAGCAGCCCGAGCCAATTACACACTGAAGCTTTCTTT	many	-	TRBV7-2	TRBJ1-1
CASSLVPRVGEKLFF	TGCGCCAGCAGCTTGGTCCCCAGGGTAGGCGAAAAACTGTTTTTT	-	-	TRBV5-1	TRBJ1-4
CASSLGGRLNTEAFF	TGTGCCAGCAGCTTAGGGGGCAGGCTGAACACTGAAGCTTTCTTT	-	-	TRBV11-2	TRBJ1-1
CSASLDREAFF	TGCAGTGCTTCCCTGGACAGAGAAGCTTTCTTT	-	-	TRBV20-1	TRBJ1-1
CASSASGETQYF	TGTGCCAGCAGCGCGTCAGGGGAGACCCAGTACTTC	-	-	TRBV9	TRBJ2-5
CASSLRISTGVEGANYGYTF	TGCGCCAGCAGCTTACGAATCTCTACAGGGGTGGAAGGGGCTAACTATGGCTACACCTTC	once	TRBD1	TRBV5-1	TRBJ1-2
CASSLGQGGQPQHF	TGTGCCAGCAGCTTGGGTCAGGGTGGGCAGCCCCAGCATTTT	-	-	TRBV5-6	TRBJ1-5